This T cell receptor beta chain was captured in a study of T cell repertoires in cytomegalovirus infection. Study-wide context: Use of recently identified HLA-C-restricted and well-studied HLA-B-restricted CMV epitopes was part of the study. A matching HLA type, together with CMV infection, was signaled by public TCR beta signatures.

Overall study findings and caveats: Identification of carriers of CMV plus the relevant HLA was achieved through cumulative public TCR beta family frequency. HLA-C-restricted CMV clonotypes gave the most frequent clonotype in two of eight donors.

TCRdb re-called the reads through MiXCR, storing one row per CDR3 protein. There are 700,000 to 900,000 distinct CDR3 sequences in the sample; around 29% occur only once, and about an eighth lies in the top ten. Trimming pared 0 bases from V and 6 bases from J, leaving 14 bases between. Germline CDR1 and CDR2: LNHDA and SQIVND (reference sequence). The CDR3 contains 16 residues. In its sample, this clonotype was seen a few times. Its target is unknown. The TCR originated in a human donor in good health (CMV status not recorded). Some clones in this sample may be carry-over from other donors' samples. The chain couples TRBV19 to TRBJ2-2; D may correspond to TRBD1 or TRBD2 (5 bases each). Sequencing used cultured CD8+ T cells from PBMCs, obtained from culture after CMV antigen stimulation. The CDR3 spells CASSIDPGAGAGELFF. For the CDR3, the DNA is TGTGCCAGTAGTATAGATCCCGGGGCTGGGGCCGGGGAGCTGTTTTTT. Together with reference TRBV19 and TRBJ2-2, the CDR3 gives the full variable domain: DGGITQSPKYLFRKEGQNVTLSCEQNLNHDAMYWYRQDPGQGLRLIYYSQIVNDFQKGDIAEGYSVSREKKESFPLTVTSAQKNPTAFYLCASSIDPGAGAGELFFGEGSRLTVL.